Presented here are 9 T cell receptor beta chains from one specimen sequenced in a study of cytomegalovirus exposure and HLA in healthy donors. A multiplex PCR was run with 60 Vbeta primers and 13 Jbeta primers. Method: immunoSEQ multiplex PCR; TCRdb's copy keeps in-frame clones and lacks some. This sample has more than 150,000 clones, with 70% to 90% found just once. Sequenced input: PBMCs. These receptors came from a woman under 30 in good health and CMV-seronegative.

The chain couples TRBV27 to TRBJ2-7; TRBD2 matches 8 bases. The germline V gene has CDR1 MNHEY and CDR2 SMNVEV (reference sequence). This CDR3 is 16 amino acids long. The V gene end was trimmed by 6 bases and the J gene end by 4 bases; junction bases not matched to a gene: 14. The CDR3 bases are TGTGCCAGCAGCCCAGGAGCGGGAGAGCTGGGGTACGAGCAGTACTTC. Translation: CASSPGAGELGYEQYF.

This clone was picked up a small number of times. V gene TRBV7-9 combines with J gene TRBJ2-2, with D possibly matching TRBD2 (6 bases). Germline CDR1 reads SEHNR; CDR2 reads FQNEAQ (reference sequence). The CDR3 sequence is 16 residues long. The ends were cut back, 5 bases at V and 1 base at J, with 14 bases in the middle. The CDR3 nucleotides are TGTGCCAGCAGCGCAGGCTGGCGGGAGAACACCGGGGAGCTGTTTTTT. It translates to CASSAGWRENTGELFF.

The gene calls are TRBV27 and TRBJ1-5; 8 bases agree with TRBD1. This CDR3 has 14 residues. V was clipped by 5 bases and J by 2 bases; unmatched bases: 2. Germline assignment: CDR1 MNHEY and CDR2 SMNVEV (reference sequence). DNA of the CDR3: TGTGCCAGCAGTATGACAGGGGGCAATCAGCCCCAGCATTTT. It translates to CASSMTGGNQPQHF.

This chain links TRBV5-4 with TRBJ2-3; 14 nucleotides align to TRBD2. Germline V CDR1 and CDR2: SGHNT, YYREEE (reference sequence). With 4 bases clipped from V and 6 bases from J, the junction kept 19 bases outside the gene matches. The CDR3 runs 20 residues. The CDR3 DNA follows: TGTGCCAGCAGCCTCGGGACTAGCGGGAGCTTTCGGCTGGTGGGGGATACGCAGTATTTT. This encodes CASSLGTSGSFRLVGDTQYF.

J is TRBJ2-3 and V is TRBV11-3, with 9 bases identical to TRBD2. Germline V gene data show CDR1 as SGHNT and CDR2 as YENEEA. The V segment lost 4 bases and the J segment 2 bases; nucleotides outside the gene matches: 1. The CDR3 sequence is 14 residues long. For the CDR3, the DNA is TGTGCCAGCAGCTGGACTAGCGTCACAGATACGCAGTATTTT. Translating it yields CASSWTSVTDTQYF.

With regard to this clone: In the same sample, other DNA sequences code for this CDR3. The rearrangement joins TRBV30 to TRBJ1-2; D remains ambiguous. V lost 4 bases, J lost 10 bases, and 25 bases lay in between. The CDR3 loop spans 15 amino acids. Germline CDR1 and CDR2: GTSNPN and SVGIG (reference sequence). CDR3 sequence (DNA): TGTGCCTGGACCGTTGGAGGGCCCGAAAAGAGTGACTACACCTTC. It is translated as CAWTVGGPEKSDYTF.

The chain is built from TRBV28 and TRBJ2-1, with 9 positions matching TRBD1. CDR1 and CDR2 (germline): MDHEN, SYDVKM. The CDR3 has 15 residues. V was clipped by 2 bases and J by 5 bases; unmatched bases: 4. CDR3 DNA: TGTGCCAGCAGTTTAATGGACAGGGGCCACAATGAGCAGTTCTTC. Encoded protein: CASSLMDRGHNEQFF.

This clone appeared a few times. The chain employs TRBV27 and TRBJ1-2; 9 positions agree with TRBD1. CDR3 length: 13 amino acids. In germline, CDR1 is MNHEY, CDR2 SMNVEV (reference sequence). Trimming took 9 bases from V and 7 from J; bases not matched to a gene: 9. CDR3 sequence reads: CASEIDRGCGYTF. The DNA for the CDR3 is TGTGCCAGTGAGATTGACAGGGGGTGTGGCTACACCTTC.

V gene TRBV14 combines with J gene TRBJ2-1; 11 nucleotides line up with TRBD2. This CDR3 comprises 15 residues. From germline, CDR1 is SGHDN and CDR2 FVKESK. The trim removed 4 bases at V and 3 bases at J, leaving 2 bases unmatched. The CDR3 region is CASSLLAGGYNEQFF. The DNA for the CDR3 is TGTGCCAGCAGCCTGCTAGCGGGGGGCTACAATGAGCAGTTCTTC. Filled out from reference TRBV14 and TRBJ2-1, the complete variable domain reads EAGVTQFPSHSVIEKGQTVTLRCDPISGHDNLYWYRRVMGKEIKFLLHFVKESKQDESGMPNNRFLAERTGGTYSTLKVQPAELEDSGVYFCASSLLAGGYNEQFFGPGTRLTVL.